This T cell receptor beta chain was documented in a study of glioma-infiltrating T cells after dendritic cell vaccination (dated by TCRdb to the mid-2010s). As for the study more broadly: A cohort of 15 or so glioblastoma patients from Phase I and II dendritic cell vaccination trials was included, of whom 9 were newly diagnosed and 6 had recurrent disease. TCR sequencing metrics, including TIL content and tumor-blood repertoire overlap, were correlated with survival after dendritic cell vaccination. In glioblastoma patients vaccinated with dendritic cells, deep sequencing of TCR beta CDR3 regions served to measure the amount of tumor-infiltrating lymphocytes and to compare repertoires between tumor and blood. Between about 2002 and 2013, patients were given autologous tumor lysate-pulsed dendritic cell vaccination. The vaccine consisted of monocyte-derived dendritic cells cultured about 7 days with IL-4 and GM-CSF, then pulsed overnight with autologous tumor lysate. Three intradermal dendritic cell vaccine injections were administered to patients at biweekly intervals in the arm below the axilla. The study at large found these results: Longer time to progression and overall survival after dendritic cell vaccination were predicted by higher estimated pretreatment TIL content. TCR clonality showed no direct relationship with survival, which suggests that a diverse polyclonal response may matter. The response model built on TCR overlap across three groups was characterized as speculative, with prospective validation still needed. The cohort was small and heterogeneous, only a few patients had full blood and tumor sets, and even fewer had initial-recurrent tumor pairs.

The immunoSEQ assay amplified TCRB CDR3 regions from around 2 micrograms of genomic DNA, or from all available DNA when less than that amount was available. For multiplex PCR, 60 forward primers for TCR V beta segments and 13 reverse primers for J beta segments were used. To estimate reads per starting template, synthetic control templates were spiked into each sample at limiting dilution. Sequencing produced 87 bp reads on the Illumina HiSeq System. The source study handled its data this way. PCR and sequencing errors were removed by a nearest neighbor algorithm that merged closely related sequences. TCR overlap was defined as the percentage of unique tumor TCR beta sequences that were also found in the peripheral blood of the same patient. TCRdb carries this immuneACCESS record with in-frame sequences only. Its versions omit some clonotypes, under half of them owing to an unresolved V gene in the studies checked, with the rest unexplained. The DNA gave D and trimming, while V, J and clone size come from that table. This sample has roughly 90,000 clones in its table, and about nine tenths of those were observed once. Of the sample, around a sixth falls within the top ten clones.

On this clone: Its antigen target is currently unknown. Base qualities are not provided; no much larger clone lies one nucleotide away.

Selection of patients required sufficient residual fresh-frozen tumor tissue and over two years of available survival data. None of the glioblastoma patients carried an isocitrate dehydrogenase mutation, although molecular status otherwise varied. PBMC were collected before vaccination, two weeks after the third vaccination, and at tumor progression if tumor progression occurred. The Qiagen DNeasy Blood extraction Kit was used to extract genomic DNA. CDR1 and CDR2 are drawn from the germline V gene: SQVTM, ANQGSEA. A distance of 26 bases separates the germline ends of V and J, which lose 6 bases and 6 bases respectively. CDR3 length: 16 amino acids, cysteine to phenylalanine. Of all the DNA, just the CDR3 is kept, 48 bases in frame from base 1.

Sequencing was performed on blood, taken before dendritic cell vaccination. The V and J segments used are TRBV29-1 and TRBJ1-2; the D region possibly corresponds to TRBD1 (5 bases align). The sequence came from a human donor with glioblastoma. The CDR3 sequence is CSVLREWGSQTDGYTF. The DNA sequence is TGCAGCGTCCTCAGGGAATGGGGAAGCCAGACCGATGGCTACACCTTC.